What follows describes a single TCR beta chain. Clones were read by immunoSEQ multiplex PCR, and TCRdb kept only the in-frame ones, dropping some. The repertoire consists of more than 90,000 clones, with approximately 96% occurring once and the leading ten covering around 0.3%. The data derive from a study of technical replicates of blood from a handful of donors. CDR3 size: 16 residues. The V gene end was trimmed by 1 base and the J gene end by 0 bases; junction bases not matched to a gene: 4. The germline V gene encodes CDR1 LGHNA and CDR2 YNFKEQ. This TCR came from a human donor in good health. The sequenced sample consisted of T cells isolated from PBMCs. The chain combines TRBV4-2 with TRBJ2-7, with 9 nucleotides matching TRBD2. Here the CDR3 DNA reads TGTGCCAGCAGCCAAGTTAGACTAGCGGACTCCTACGAGCAGTACTTC. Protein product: CASSQVRLADSYEQYF.